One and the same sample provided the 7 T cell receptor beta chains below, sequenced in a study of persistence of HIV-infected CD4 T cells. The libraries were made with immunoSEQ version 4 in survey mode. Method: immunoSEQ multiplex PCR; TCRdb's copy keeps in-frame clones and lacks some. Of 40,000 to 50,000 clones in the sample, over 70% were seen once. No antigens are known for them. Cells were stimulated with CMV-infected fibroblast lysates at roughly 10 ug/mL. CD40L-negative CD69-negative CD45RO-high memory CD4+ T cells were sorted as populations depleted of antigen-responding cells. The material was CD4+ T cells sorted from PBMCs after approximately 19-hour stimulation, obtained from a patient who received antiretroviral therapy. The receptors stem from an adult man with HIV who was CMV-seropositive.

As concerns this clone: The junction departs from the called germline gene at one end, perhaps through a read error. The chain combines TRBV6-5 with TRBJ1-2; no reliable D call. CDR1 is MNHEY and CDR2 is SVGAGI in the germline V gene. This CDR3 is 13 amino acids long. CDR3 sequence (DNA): TGTGCCAGCAGTGACTCTATTGACGATGGCTACACCTTC. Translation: CASSDSIDDGYTF.

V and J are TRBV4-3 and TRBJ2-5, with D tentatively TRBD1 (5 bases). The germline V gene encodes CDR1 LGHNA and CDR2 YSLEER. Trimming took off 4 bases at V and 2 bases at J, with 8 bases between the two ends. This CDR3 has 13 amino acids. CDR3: CASSRDSQETQYF. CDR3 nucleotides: TGCGCCAGCAGCCGAGACAGTCAAGAGACCCAGTACTTC.

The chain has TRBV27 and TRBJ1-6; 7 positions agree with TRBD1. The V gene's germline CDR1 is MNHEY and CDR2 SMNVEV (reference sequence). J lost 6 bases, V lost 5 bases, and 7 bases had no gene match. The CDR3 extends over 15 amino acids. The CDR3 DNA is TGTGCCAGCAGTCCAAAGACAGGGACTAATTCACCCCTCCACTTT. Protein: CASSPKTGTNSPLHF.

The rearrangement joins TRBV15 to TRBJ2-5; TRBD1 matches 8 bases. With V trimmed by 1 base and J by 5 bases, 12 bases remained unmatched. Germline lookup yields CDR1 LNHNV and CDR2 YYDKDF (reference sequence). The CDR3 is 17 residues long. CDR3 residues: CATSRALGRGLGETQYF. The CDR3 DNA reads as TGTGCCACCAGCAGAGCTTTGGGCAGGGGGCTCGGGGAGACCCAGTACTTC.

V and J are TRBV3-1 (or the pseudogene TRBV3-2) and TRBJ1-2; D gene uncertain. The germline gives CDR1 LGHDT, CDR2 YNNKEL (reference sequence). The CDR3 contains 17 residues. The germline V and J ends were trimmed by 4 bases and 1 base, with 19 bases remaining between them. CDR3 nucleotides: TGTGCCAGCAGCCCAGACGAGGGTCCCTCCTTTAACTATGGCTACACCTTC. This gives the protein CASSPDEGPSFNYGYTF.

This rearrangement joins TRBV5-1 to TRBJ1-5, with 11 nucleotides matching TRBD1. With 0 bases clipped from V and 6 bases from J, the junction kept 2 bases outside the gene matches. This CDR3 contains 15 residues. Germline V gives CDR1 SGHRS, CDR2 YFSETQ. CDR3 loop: CASSLEGTGGQPQHF. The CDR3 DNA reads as TGCGCCAGCAGCTTGGAAGGGACAGGGGGTCAGCCCCAGCATTTT.

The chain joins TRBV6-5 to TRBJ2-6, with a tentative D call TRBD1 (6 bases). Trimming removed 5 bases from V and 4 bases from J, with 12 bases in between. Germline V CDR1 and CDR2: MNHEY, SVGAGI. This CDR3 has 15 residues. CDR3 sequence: CASSLQGSGANVLTF. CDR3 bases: TGTGCCAGCAGTCTTCAGGGGTCCGGGGCCAACGTCCTGACTTTC.